Listed here is a single T cell receptor beta chain. Some clones are missing from TCRdb's copy, which holds only in-frame ones; the method was immunoSEQ multiplex PCR. The sample shows 90,000 to 100,000 clones, around 84% of them seen only once. Germline CDR1 is MNHEY and CDR2 is SMNVEV (reference sequence). The CDR3 loop spans 17 amino acids. Trimming at V came to 8 bases and at J to 0 bases, leaving 13 bases not matched to a gene. The data were obtained in a study of blood T cell repertoires in COVID-19. Study-level background: From the United States, Italy and Spain came samples of acute and convalescent COVID-19.

The source material was peripheral blood. The V and J genes are TRBV27 and TRBJ1-5; 7 nucleotides agree with TRBD1. The clonotype comes from a man aged 60-69 years with acute or convalescent COVID-19. For the CDR3, the DNA is TGTGCCAGCCCCCCGTTGGGACAGCGCAATAGCAATCAGCCCCAGCATTTT. It specifies CASPPLGQRNSNQPQHF.